This section outlines one T cell receptor beta chain sequence together with its context. From the RT-PCR reads, TCRdb called clonotypes with MiXCR, one entry per CDR3 protein. The table has roughly 570,000 distinct CDR3 sequences, 14% seen once. The record originates from a study of response to subunit inactivated influenza vaccine. The germline CDR1 and CDR2 sequences are LGHDT and YNNKEL (reference sequence). The CDR3 length is 14 residues. Trimming stripped 0 bases from V and 10 bases from J, with 15 bases between. The sequencing used PBMCs from blood, collected 11 to 12 days after vaccination. This sequence originates from a man aged 50 to 60 who received an inactivated influenza vaccine. The chain recombines TRBV3-1 with TRBJ1-1; no firm D call. The CDR3 loop reads CASSQDSALGGAFF. In nucleotides, the CDR3 is TGTGCCAGCAGCCAAGACTCCGCCCTTGGTGGAGCTTTCTTT. Filled out from reference TRBV3-1 and TRBJ1-1, the complete variable domain reads DTAVSQTPKYLVTQMGNDKSIKCEQNLGHDTMYWYKQDSKKFLKIMFSYNNKELIINETVPNRFSPKSPDKAHLNLHINSLELGDSAVYFCASSQDSALGGAFFGQGTRLTVV.